Listed below are T cell receptor beta chains from one sample, sequenced in a study of OX40 agonist ivuxolimab in advanced cancers. Produced via immunoSEQ multiplex PCR; TCRdb's table is partial and in-frame only. Of around 25,000 clones listed, approximately 89% are singletons. This material consisted of CD4+ or CD8+ T cells sorted from blood, taken in a trial of the OX40 agonist ivuxolimab. Receptors originate from an adult with an advanced solid tumor such as melanoma, head and neck, liver or kidney cancer. Each CDR3 is given with its conserved first and last residue. A D gene is named only where the DNA matches it firmly.

d_gene: NA
j_gene: TRBJ2-7
len: 14
v_gene: TRBV19
CDR3aa: CATSGRGTSYEQYF

d_gene: NA
j_gene: TRBJ1-1
len: 15
v_gene: TRBV27
CDR3aa: CASSLSETGNTEAFF

d_gene: NA
j_gene: TRBJ2-5
len: 13
v_gene: TRBV10-3
CDR3aa: CAISVTGQETQYF

d_gene: NA
j_gene: TRBJ2-1
len: 18
v_gene: TRBV10-2
CDR3aa: CASIAQRPAQSSYNEQFF

d_gene: TRBD1
j_gene: TRBJ2-5
len: 13
v_gene: TRBV19
CDR3aa: CASSINRGETQYF

d_gene: TRBD1
j_gene: TRBJ1-1
len: 15
v_gene: TRBV5-4
CDR3aa: CASSLGQGMNTEAFF

d_gene: TRBD2
j_gene: TRBJ2-3
len: 14
v_gene: TRBV29-1
CDR3aa: CSAPSGGATDTQYF

d_gene: NA
j_gene: TRBJ1-5
len: 16
v_gene: TRBV25-1
CDR3aa: CASSESGSRSLGPQHF

d_gene: NA
j_gene: TRBJ2-7
len: 15
v_gene: TRBV11-1
CDR3aa: CASSLDRSSSYEQYF

d_gene: TRBD1
j_gene: TRBJ2-7
len: 15
v_gene: TRBV25-1
CDR3aa: CASSEAQGAVYEQYF

d_gene: TRBD1
j_gene: TRBJ1-1
len: 15
v_gene: TRBV4-3
CDR3aa: CASSSPGTGPTEAFF

d_gene: NA
j_gene: TRBJ2-3
len: 16
v_gene: TRBV5-8
CDR3aa: CASSLESAVGPDTQYF

d_gene: TRBD2
j_gene: TRBJ2-1
len: 14
v_gene: TRBV6-4
CDR3aa: CASSESGLGNEQFF

d_gene: NA
j_gene: TRBJ2-1
len: 15
v_gene: TRBV5-1
CDR3aa: CASTIVGEPYNEQFF

d_gene: NA
j_gene: TRBJ2-2
len: 12
v_gene: TRBV19
CDR3aa: CASSIATGELFF

d_gene: TRBD1
j_gene: TRBJ1-1
len: 14
v_gene: TRBV6-6
CDR3aa: CASSETGENTEAFF

d_gene: TRBD2
j_gene: NA
len: 14
v_gene: TRBV6-5
CDR3aa: CASSYPGLAGEQYF

d_gene: TRBD2
j_gene: TRBJ2-1
len: 18
v_gene: TRBV18
CDR3aa: CASSDGLAGGSAYNEQFF

d_gene: NA
j_gene: TRBJ2-7
len: 15
v_gene: TRBV11-3
CDR3aa: CASSLEVGGPYEQYF

d_gene: NA
j_gene: TRBJ2-1
len: 14
v_gene: TRBV2
CDR3aa: CASNEWGVGDEQFF

d_gene: NA
j_gene: TRBJ2-5
len: 16
v_gene: TRBV7-2
CDR3aa: CASTDAEFIEKETQYF

d_gene: TRBD1
j_gene: TRBJ1-6
len: 16
v_gene: TRBV7-6
CDR3aa: CASSARGQGYNSPLHF

d_gene: TRBD1
j_gene: TRBJ2-2
len: 17
v_gene: TRBV4-2
CDR3aa: CASSQELGTGDTGELFF

d_gene: TRBD1
j_gene: TRBJ2-1
len: 17
v_gene: TRBV9
CDR3aa: CASSATSGTGTYNEQFF

d_gene: NA
j_gene: TRBJ1-1
len: 13
v_gene: TRBV5-6
CDR3aa: CASSLTVNTEAFF

d_gene: NA
j_gene: TRBJ2-7
len: 12
v_gene: TRBV21-1
CDR3aa: CASSKRSYEQYF

d_gene: NA
j_gene: TRBJ1-2
len: 13
v_gene: TRBV11-2
CDR3aa: CASSSLVGDGYTF